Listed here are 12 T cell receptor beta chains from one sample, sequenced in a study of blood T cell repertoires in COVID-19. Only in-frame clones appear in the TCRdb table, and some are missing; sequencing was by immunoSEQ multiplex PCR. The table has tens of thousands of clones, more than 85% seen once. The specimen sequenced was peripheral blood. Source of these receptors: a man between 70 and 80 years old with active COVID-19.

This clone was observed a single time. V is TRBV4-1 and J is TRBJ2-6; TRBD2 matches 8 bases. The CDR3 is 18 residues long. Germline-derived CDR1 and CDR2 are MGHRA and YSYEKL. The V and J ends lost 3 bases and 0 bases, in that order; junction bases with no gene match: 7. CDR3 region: CASSHPRGGTSGANVLTF. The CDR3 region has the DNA TGCGCCAGCAGCCACCCCCGGGGGGGCACCTCTGGGGCCAACGTCCTGACTTTC.

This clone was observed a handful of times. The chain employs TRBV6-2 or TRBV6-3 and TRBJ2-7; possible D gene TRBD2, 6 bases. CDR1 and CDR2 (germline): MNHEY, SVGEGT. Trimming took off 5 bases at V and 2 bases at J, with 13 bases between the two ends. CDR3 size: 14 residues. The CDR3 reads CASSDGGTPYEQYF. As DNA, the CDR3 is TGTGCCAGCAGTGATGGCGGGACCCCCTACGAGCAGTACTTC.

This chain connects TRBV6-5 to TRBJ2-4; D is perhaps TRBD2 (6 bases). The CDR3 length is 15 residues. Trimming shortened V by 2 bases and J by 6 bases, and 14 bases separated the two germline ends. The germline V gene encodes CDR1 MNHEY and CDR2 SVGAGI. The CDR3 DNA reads TGTGCCAGCAGTTACGGTCTAGCGAGTTTAAACATTCAGTACTTC. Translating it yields CASSYGLASLNIQYF.

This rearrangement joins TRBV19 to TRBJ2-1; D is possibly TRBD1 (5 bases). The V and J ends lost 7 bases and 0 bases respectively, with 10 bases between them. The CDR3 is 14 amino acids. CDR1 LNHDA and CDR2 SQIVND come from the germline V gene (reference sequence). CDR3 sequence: CASMQGSSYNEQFF. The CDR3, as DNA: TGTGCCAGTATGCAGGGTAGCTCCTACAATGAGCAGTTCTTC.

The CDR3 DNA follows: TGTGCCAGCAGCCCGGGACTAGCGGGGGGGACGCAGTATTTT. This encodes CASSPGLAGGTQYF. The gene calls are TRBV9 and TRBJ2-3, with 16 positions matching TRBD2. CDR3 length: 14 residues. In germline, CDR1 is SGDLS, CDR2 YYNGEE. After removal of 4 bases from V and 9 bases from J, the junction contained 2 bases not matched to a gene.

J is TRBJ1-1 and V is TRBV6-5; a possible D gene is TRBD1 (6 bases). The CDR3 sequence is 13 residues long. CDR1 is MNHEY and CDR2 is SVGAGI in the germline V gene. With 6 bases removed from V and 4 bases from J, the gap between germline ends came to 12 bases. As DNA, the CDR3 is TGTGCCAGCAGGGGGACATTCTCCACTGAAGCTTTCTTT. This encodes CASRGTFSTEAFF.

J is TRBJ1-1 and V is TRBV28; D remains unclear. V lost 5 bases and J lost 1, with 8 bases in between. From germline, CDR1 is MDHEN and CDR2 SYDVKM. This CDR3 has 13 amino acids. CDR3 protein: CASSLGRNTEAFF. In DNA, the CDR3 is TGTGCCAGCAGTCTCGGGAGGAACACTGAAGCTTTCTTT.

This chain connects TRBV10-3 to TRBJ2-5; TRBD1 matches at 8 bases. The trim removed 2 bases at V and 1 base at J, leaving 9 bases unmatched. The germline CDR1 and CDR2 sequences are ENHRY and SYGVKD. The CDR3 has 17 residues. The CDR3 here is CAISEAQTGATQETQYF. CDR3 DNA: TGTGCCATCAGTGAGGCGCAGACAGGGGCGACCCAAGAGACCCAGTACTTC.

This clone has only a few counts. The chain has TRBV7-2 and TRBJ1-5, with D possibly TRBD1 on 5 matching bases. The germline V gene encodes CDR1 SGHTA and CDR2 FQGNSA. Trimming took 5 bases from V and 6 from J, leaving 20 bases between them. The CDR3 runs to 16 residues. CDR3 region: CASSRVGAGTPQPQHF. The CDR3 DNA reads TGTGCCAGCAGCCGCGTTGGGGCCGGTACCCCTCAGCCCCAGCATTTT.

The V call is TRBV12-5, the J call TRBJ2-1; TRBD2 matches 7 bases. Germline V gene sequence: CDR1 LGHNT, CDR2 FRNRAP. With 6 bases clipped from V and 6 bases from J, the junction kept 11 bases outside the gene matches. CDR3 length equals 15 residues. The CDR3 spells CASGRPPGGSNEQFF. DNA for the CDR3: TGTGCTAGTGGCCGTCCACCCGGGGGGAGCAATGAGCAGTTCTTC. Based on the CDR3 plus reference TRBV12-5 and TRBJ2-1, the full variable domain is DARVTQTPRHKVTEMGQEVTMRCQPILGHNTVFWYRQTMMQGLELLAYFRNRAPLDDSGMPKDRFSAEMPDATLATLKIQPSEPRDSAVYFCASGRPPGGSNEQFFGPGTRLTVL.

The CDR3, as DNA: TGTGCCAGCAGCTCGCGACTAGCTGAATGGTCCGAGCAGTTCTTC. Translated: CASSSRLAEWSEQFF. This chain links TRBV7-9 with TRBJ2-1, with TRBD2 identical over 7 bases. The CDR3 has 15 amino acids. The V and J ends lost 4 bases and 10 bases, in that order; junction bases with no gene match: 13. The germline gives CDR1 SEHNR, CDR2 FQNEAQ (reference sequence).

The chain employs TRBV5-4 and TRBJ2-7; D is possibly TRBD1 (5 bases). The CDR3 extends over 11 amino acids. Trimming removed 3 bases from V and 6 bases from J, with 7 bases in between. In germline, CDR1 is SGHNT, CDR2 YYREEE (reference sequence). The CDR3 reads CASSWGGEQYF. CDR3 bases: TGTGCCAGCAGCTGGGGCGGCGAGCAGTACTTC.